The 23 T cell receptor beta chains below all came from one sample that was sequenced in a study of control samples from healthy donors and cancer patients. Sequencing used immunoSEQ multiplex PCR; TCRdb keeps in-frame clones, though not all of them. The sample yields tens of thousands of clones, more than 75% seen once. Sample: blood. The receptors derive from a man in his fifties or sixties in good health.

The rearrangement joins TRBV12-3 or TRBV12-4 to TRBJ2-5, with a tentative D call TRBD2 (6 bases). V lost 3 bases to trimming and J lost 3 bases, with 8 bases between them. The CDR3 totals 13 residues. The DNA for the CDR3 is TGTGCCAGCAGTTTTGGCGGGGAAGAGACCCAGTACTTC. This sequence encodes CASSFGGEETQYF.

CDR3 sequence reads: CASNRDRGNSPLHF. The CDR3 nucleotides are TGTGCCAGCAACCGGGACAGGGGTAATTCACCCCTCCACTTT. This rearrangement joins TRBV27 to TRBJ1-6, with 10 positions matching TRBD1. Germline V CDR1 and CDR2: MNHEY, SMNVEV (reference sequence). V shed 7 bases and J 6 bases; nucleotides not matched to a gene: 3. The CDR3 totals 14 residues.

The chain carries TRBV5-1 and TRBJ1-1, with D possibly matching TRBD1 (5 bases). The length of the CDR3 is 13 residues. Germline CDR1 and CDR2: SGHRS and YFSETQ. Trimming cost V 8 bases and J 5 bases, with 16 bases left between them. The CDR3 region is CASRGGYNTEAFF. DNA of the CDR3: TGCGCCAGTCGTGGGGGTTATAATACTGAAGCTTTCTTT.

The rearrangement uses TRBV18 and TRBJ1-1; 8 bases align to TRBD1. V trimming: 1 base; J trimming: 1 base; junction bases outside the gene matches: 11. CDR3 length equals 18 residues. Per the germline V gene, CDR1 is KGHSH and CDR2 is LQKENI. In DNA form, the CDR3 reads TGTGCCAGCTCACCACGGACAGGGCTCCTCCTTACGAACACTGAAGCTTTCTTT. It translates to CASSPRTGLLLTNTEAFF.

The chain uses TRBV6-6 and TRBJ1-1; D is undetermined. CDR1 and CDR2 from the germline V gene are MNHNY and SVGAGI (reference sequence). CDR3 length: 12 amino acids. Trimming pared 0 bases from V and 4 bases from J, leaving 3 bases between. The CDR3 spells CASSYSATEAFF. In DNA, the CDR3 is TGTGCCAGCAGTTACTCGGCCACTGAAGCTTTCTTT.

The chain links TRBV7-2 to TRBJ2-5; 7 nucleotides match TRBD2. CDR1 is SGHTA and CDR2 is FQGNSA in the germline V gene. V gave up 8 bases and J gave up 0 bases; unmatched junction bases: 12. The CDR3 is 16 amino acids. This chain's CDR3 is CASATRLAQYQETQYF. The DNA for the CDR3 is TGTGCCAGCGCAACTAGACTAGCCCAATACCAAGAGACCCAGTACTTC.

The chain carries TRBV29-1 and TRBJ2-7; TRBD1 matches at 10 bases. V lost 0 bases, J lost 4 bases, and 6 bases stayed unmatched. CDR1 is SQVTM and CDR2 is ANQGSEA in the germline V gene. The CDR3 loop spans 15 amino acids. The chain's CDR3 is CSVEEADRGAYEQYF. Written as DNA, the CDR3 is TGCAGCGTTGAAGAAGCGGACAGGGGGGCGTACGAGCAGTACTTC.

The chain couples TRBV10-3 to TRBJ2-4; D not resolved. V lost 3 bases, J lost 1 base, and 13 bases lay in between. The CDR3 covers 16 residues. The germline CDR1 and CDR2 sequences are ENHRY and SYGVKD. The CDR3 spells CAISELDGFAKNIQYF. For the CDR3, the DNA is TGTGCCATCAGTGAATTGGACGGCTTTGCCAAAAACATTCAGTACTTC.

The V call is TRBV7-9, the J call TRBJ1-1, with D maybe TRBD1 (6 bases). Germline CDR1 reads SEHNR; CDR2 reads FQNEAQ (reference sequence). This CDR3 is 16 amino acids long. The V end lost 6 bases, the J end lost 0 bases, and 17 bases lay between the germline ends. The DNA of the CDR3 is TGTGCCAGCAGTTCAATTAGGACAGAGCTGAACACTGAAGCTTTCTTT. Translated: CASSSIRTELNTEAFF.

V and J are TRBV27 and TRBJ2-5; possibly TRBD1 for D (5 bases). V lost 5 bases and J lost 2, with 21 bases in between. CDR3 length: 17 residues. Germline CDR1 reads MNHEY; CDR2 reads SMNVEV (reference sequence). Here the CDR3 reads CASSPQGARGNQETQYF. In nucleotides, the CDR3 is TGTGCCAGCAGTCCCCAGGGTGCTAGGGGTAATCAAGAGACCCAGTACTTC.

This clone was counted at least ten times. The CDR3 reads CATSDWNEQFF. In DNA form, the CDR3 reads TGTGCCACCAGCGATTGGAATGAGCAGTTCTTC. The rearrangement links TRBV6-5 to TRBJ2-1; D is unclear. The CDR3 runs 11 residues. Trimming cost V 10 bases and J 7 bases, with 11 bases left between them. Germline lookup yields CDR1 MNHEY and CDR2 SVGAGI.

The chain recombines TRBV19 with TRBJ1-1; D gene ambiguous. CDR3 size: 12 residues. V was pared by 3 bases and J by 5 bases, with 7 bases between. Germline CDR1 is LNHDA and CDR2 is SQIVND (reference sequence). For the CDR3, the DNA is TGTGCCAGTAGTATGATTCGTACTGAAGCTTTCTTT. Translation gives CASSMIRTEAFF.

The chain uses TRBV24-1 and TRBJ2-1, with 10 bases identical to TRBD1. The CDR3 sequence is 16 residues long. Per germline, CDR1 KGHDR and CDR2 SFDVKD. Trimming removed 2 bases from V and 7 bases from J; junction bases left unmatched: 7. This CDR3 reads CATSDYDRGLSNEQFF. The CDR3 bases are TGTGCCACCAGTGATTACGACAGGGGGCTCTCGAATGAGCAGTTCTTC.

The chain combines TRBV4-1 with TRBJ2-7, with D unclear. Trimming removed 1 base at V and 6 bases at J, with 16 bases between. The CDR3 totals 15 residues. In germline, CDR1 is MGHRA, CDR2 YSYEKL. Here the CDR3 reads CASSQGLSLVGEQYF. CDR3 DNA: TGCGCCAGCAGCCAAGGGCTCTCTCTAGTGGGCGAGCAGTACTTC.

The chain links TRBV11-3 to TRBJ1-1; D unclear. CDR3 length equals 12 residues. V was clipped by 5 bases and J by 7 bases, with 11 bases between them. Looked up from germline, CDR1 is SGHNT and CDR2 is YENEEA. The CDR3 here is CASSVDAGEAFF. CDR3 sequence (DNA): TGTGCCAGCAGCGTTGATGCGGGTGAAGCTTTCTTT.

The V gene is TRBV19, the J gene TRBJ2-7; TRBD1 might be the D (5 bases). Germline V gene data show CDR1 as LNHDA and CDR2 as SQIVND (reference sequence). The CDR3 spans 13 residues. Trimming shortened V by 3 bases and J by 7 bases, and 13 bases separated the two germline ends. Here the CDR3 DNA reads TGTGCCAGTAGTATTAGGCTAGGGGTAGAGCAGTACGTC. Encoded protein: CASSIRLGVEQYV.

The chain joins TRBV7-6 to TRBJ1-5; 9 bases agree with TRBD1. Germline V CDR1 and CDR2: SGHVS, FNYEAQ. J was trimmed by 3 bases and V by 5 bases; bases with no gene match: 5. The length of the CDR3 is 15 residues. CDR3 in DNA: TGTGCCAGCAGCCTCGGACAGGGGCTCAATCAGCCCCAGCATTTT. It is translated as CASSLGQGLNQPQHF.

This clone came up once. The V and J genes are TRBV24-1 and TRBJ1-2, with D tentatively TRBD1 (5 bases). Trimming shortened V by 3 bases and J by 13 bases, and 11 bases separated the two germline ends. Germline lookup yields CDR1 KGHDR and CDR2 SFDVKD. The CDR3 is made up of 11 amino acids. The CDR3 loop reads CATSDGGRPTF. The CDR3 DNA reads TGTGCCACCAGTGATGGGGGACGGCCCACCTTC.

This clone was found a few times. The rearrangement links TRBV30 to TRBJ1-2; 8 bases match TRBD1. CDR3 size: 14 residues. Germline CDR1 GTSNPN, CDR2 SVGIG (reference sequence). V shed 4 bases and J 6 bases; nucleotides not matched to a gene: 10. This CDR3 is CAWTSGTGSDGYTF. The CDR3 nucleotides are TGTGCCTGGACCTCCGGGACAGGATCAGATGGCTACACCTTC.

CDR3 in DNA: TGCGCCAGCAGCTTGGCCGTCGGTTCGGGGGAGACCCAGTACTTC. Its protein is CASSLAVGSGETQYF. The genes are TRBV5-1 and TRBJ2-5, with D possibly being TRBD2 (5 bases). The V and J ends lost 0 bases and 5 bases respectively, with 14 bases between them. Germline V lookup: CDR1 SGHRS, CDR2 YFSETQ. The CDR3 contains 15 residues.

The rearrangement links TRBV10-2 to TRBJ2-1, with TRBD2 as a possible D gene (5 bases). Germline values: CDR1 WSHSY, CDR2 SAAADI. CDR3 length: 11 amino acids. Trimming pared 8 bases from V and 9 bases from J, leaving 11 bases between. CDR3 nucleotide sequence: TGCGCCAGCTCTAGCACGGCTGAGCAGTTCTTC. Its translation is CASSSTAEQFF.

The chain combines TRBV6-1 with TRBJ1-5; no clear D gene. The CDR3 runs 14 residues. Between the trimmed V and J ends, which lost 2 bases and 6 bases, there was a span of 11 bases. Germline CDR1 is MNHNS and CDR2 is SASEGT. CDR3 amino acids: CASSENRGIQPQHF. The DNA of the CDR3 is TGTGCCAGCAGTGAAAATCGAGGGATTCAGCCCCAGCATTTT.

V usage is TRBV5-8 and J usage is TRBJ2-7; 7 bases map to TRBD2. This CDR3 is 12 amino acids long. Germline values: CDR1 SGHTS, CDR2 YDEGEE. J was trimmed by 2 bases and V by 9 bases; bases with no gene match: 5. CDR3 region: CATSGGAYEQYF. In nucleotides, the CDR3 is TGTGCCACTTCGGGGGGTGCCTACGAGCAGTACTTC.